This entry is about one T cell receptor beta chain. Its antigen is currently not known. Base qualities were left out, and no much larger clone turns up one base away. Different DNA sequences within this sample yield the same CDR3. The immunoSEQ Assay, a bias-controlled multiplex PCR, was used to amplify TCRbeta CDR3 regions from genomic DNA. The authors processed their data as follows. Nucleated cell counts per sample were estimated from amplification of reference gene primers within the assay. To quantify the absolute abundance of each unique TCRbeta CDR3 rearrangement, sequence reads were collapsed and filtered. Productive Simpson clonality was computed per sample as the square root of Simpson's diversity index over productive rearrangements. TCRdb provides this immuneACCESS table in a form limited to in-frame rearrangements. Some clones are lacking; in checked studies, under half of them reflect an unresolved V gene, and why the rest are absent is not known. V, J and clone size reflect that table, while D and trimming were determined from the DNA. For this sample the table gives about 190,000 clones, of which about nine tenths were detected only once. The top ten constitute roughly 6.7% of the sample.

This entry belongs to a study of blood T cell repertoires in COVID-19 (dated by TCRdb to about 2020). In terms of the full investigation: The collaborator samples originated in the United States, Italy and Spain and spanned the acute and convalescent phases of COVID-19. The repertoires were released in a freely available public database meant as a resource for research on the immune response to SARS-CoV-2. The material from the prospective study consisted of cDNA or gDNA derived from T cells, B-cell-depleted T cells, or PBMCs. Where available, HLA class I and class II types were obtained from metadata supplied by the sample provider rather than from assay-based typing. The dataset comprised deeply sampled blood TCRbeta repertoires from subjects exposed to, actively infected with, or recovered from COVID-19. The samples were drawn from two sources: the first 160 participants of the ongoing ImmuneRACE study, and over 1,000 subjects contributed by 6 global collaborators. Sample metadata almost always included a de-identified subject ID, COVID-19 status, age in years and sex. The full study reports these points: Clinical and demographic metadata were provided uncurated, with the amount varying by source and participant.

From its cysteine to its phenylalanine, the CDR3 spans 14 amino acids. Of all the DNA, just the CDR3 is kept, 42 bases in frame from base 1. Trimming takes 3 bases off V and 3 bases off J; junction bases not matched to a gene: 3. The germline V gene gives CDR1 as SGHTA and CDR2 as FQGNSA. Each collaborating institution followed its own protocols to collect whole blood in K2EDTA tubes. For TCRbeta analysis, collaborators shipped samples as frozen whole blood, isolated PBMCs, or DNA extracted from either of those sample types. Specimen: peripheral blood. The clonotype was recovered from a man aged 40-49 years with acute or convalescent COVID-19. The chain joins TRBV7-2 to TRBJ2-7; TRBD2 lines up with 9 middle nucleotides. The nucleotides read TGTGCCAGCAGCTTTCAGCGGGGGGACTACGAGCAGTACTTC. It is translated as CASSFQRGDYEQYF.